The 9 T cell receptor beta chains listed next were all sequenced from one sample in a study of identifying expanded T cells in peripheral blood. Here immunoSEQ multiplex PCR was the method, and the copy in TCRdb shows in-frame clones only, minus some. The sample contains roughly 84,000 clones, around 90% of which appear only once. Material: blood. The receptors originated from a person aged 18 to 70 in good health.

The chain uses TRBV27 and TRBJ1-6; unclear D gene. CDR3 length: 15 amino acids. V lost 2 bases to trimming and J lost 6 bases, with 11 bases between them. Germline V gene data show CDR1 as MNHEY and CDR2 as SMNVEV (reference sequence). The CDR3 spells CASSLLTPINSPLHF. The CDR3 DNA sequence: TGTGCCAGCAGTTTACTAACGCCGATTAATTCACCCCTCCACTTT.

This rearrangement joins TRBV7-9 to TRBJ2-3; 9 bases agree with TRBD1. After removal of 3 bases from V and 1 base from J, the junction contained 8 bases not matched to a gene. The CDR3 length is 17 residues. From germline, CDR1 is SEHNR and CDR2 FQNEAQ (reference sequence). The CDR3 region has the DNA TGTGCCAGCAGCTTCTGGCGTCGGACAGGGGGCACAGATACGCAGTATTTT. Residues: CASSFWRRTGGTDTQYF. Full variable domain (missing parts from reference TRBV7-9 and TRBJ2-3): DTGVSQNPRHKITKRGQNVTFRCDPISEHNRLYWYRQTLGQGPEFLTYFQNEAQLEKSRLLSDRFSAERPKGSFSTLEIQRTEQGDSAMYLCASSFWRRTGGTDTQYFGPGTRLTVL.

The chain joins TRBV5-1 to TRBJ2-1; no firm D call. Deletions cut 3 bases from V and 2 bases from J, with 9 bases between. There are 14 residues in the CDR3. CDR1 and CDR2 (germline): SGHRS, YFSETQ. The CDR3 region is CASSWIPTYNEQFF. Here the CDR3 DNA reads TGCGCCAGCAGCTGGATACCTACCTACAATGAGCAGTTCTTC.

This clone was seen more than once but under ten times. This chain joins TRBV2 and TRBJ1-1; D not certain. Germline V CDR1 and CDR2: SNHLY, FYNNEI. Between the trimmed V and J ends, which lost 2 bases and 6 bases, there was a span of 10 bases. CDR3 length: 13 amino acids. The CDR3 DNA follows: TGTGCCAGCAGTGAATTGTGGGTGGCTGAAGCTTTCTTT. Its protein is CASSELWVAEAFF.

The V gene is TRBV5-1, the J gene TRBJ2-5; D is perhaps TRBD2 (6 bases). The CDR3 is 14 residues long. Looked up from germline, CDR1 is SGHRS and CDR2 is YFSETQ. V lost 4 bases and J lost 5, with 15 bases in between. CDR3 sequence: CASSRDSPEETQYF. The CDR3 DNA sequence: TGCGCCAGCAGCCGGGACTCGCCGGAGGAGACCCAGTACTTC.

The chain employs TRBV7-8 and TRBJ1-6; 8 nucleotides match TRBD1. CDR3 length: 19 amino acids. J gave up 0 bases and V 1 base, and 8 bases lay outside the gene matches. Germline V CDR1 and CDR2: SGHVS, FQNEAQ. The CDR3 protein is CASSLGSDRGSSYNSPLHF. The CDR3, as DNA: TGTGCCAGCAGCTTAGGATCTGACAGGGGCTCCTCCTATAATTCACCCCTCCACTTT. Using reference TRBV7-8 and TRBJ1-6 for the parts outside the CDR3, the full variable domain is GAGVSQSPRYKVAKRGQDVALRCDPISGHVSLFWYQQALGQGPEFLTYFQNEAQLDKSGLPSDRFFAERPEGSVSTLKIQRTQQEDSAVYLCASSLGSDRGSSYNSPLHFGNGTRLTVT.

The chain links TRBV11-2 to TRBJ1-5, with D possibly TRBD1 on 5 matching bases. This CDR3 has 14 residues. V lost 3 bases to trimming and J lost 0 bases, with 6 bases between them. The germline gives CDR1 SGHAT, CDR2 FQNNGV. CDR3 DNA: TGTGCCAGCAGCTTGACAGATAGCAATCAGCCCCAGCATTTT. Encoded protein: CASSLTDSNQPQHF.

The genes are TRBV19 and TRBJ2-2; TRBD2 might be the D (6 bases). The CDR3 totals 17 residues. Trimming took 2 bases from V and 5 from J, leaving 18 bases between them. Germline CDR1 is LNHDA and CDR2 is SQIVND (reference sequence). The DNA of the CDR3 is TGTGCCAGTAGTATAAGGTTTCTAGGGCGGGGTACCGGGGAGCTGTTTTTT. Encoded protein: CASSIRFLGRGTGELFF.

V and J are TRBV19 and TRBJ2-2; no definite D call. Per the germline V gene, CDR1 is LNHDA and CDR2 is SQIVND (reference sequence). V lost 7 bases and J lost 3, with 12 bases in between. The CDR3 contains 14 residues. The CDR3 DNA follows: TGTGCCAGTACCCCGGACGGATACACCGGGGAGCTGTTTTTT. This gives the protein CASTPDGYTGELFF.